This T cell receptor (beta chain) was sequenced for a study of radiotherapy plus CTLA-4 blockade in lung cancer. Profiled with immunoSEQ multiplex PCR; TCRdb holds only in-frame clones, not every one. The table has roughly 70,000 clones, about nine tenths seen once; the top ten hold 40%. CDR1 KGHSH and CDR2 LQKENI come from the germline V gene. The J segment lost 3 bases and the V segment lost 0 bases, leaving 7 bases of the junction unmatched. This CDR3 comprises 16 residues. The gene calls are TRBV18 and TRBJ1-2; 7 bases map to TRBD1. The sequence came from a human donor with non-small cell lung cancer that progressed on radiotherapy plus ipilimumab. The sequencing here drew on peripheral blood, taken from a patient treated with radiotherapy plus ipilimumab. This chain's CDR3 is CASSPPWDRPYYGYTF. The CDR3 DNA sequence: TGTGCCAGCTCACCACCCTGGGACAGACCCTACTATGGCTACACCTTC.